The 16 T cell receptor beta chains presented below share a single source sample, sequenced in a study of cytomegalovirus exposure and HLA in healthy donors. The PCR employed 60 Vbeta primers together with 13 Jbeta primers. Method: immunoSEQ multiplex PCR; TCRdb's copy keeps in-frame clones and lacks some. The sample includes 150,000 to 200,000 clones, roughly three quarters seen only once; the top ten take roughly 1.4%. Sequenced input: PBMCs. Receptors originate from a woman aged 45-65 years in good health and CMV-seronegative.

V gene TRBV21-1 combines with J gene TRBJ2-7; TRBD1 is the table's D call and was not checked against the DNA. TRBV21-1 is a listed pseudogene. The CDR3 runs to 17 residues. CDR3 residues: CASSFPRGGGDDYEQYF. The CDR3, as DNA: TGTGCCAGCAGCTTCCCACGAGGGGGCGGGGACGACTACGAGCAGTACTTC.

V and J are TRBV7-3 and TRBJ2-2, with D tentatively TRBD2 (6 bases). Trimming stripped 7 bases from V and 8 bases from J, with 17 bases between. The CDR3 consists of 14 residues. Germline V gene data show CDR1 as SGHTA and CDR2 as FQGTGA. The CDR3, as DNA: TGTGCCAGCACCTTGGCACGGGGGATTGGGGAGCTGTTTTTT. It translates to CASTLARGIGELFF.

V is TRBV7-9 and J is TRBJ2-1; tentative D call: TRBD1 (6 bases). CDR1 is SEHNR and CDR2 is FQNEAQ in the germline V gene (reference sequence). CDR3 length equals 14 residues. Trimming removed 5 bases from V and 9 bases from J, with 17 bases in between. The CDR3 DNA follows: TGTGCCAGCAGCCCTGGGGGCAGGGCGGGTGAGCAGTTCTTC. Protein sequence: CASSPGGRAGEQFF.

This chain links TRBV7-9 with TRBJ1-2; TRBD1 might be the D (5 bases). The CDR3 loop spans 15 amino acids. Trimming removed 6 bases at V and 1 base at J, with 15 bases between. CDR1 is SEHNR and CDR2 is FQNEAQ in the germline V gene (reference sequence). Here the CDR3 reads CASSHRTLDNYGYTF. For the CDR3, the DNA is TGTGCCAGCAGTCATCGGACACTTGATAACTATGGCTACACCTTC. The complete variable domain, with remaining parts taken from reference TRBV7-9 and TRBJ1-2, reads DTGVSQNPRHKITKRGQNVTFRCDPISEHNRLYWYRQTLGQGPEFLTYFQNEAQLEKSRLLSDRFSAERPKGSFSTLEIQRTEQGDSAMYLCASSHRTLDNYGYTFGSGTRLTVV.

This chain links TRBV11-2 with TRBJ2-1; a possible D gene is TRBD1 (5 bases). This CDR3 has 13 amino acids. The germline V and J ends were trimmed by 5 bases and 3 bases, with 8 bases remaining between them. The germline V gene encodes CDR1 SGHAT and CDR2 FQNNGV. The CDR3 is CASSKDSYNEQFF. CDR3 nucleotides: TGTGCCAGCAGCAAAGACAGCTACAATGAGCAGTTCTTC.

The V gene is TRBV5-6, the J gene TRBJ2-1; TRBD1 matches 7 bases. Losses at the gene ends were 2 bases for V and 0 bases for J; bases not matched to a gene: 8. Germline CDR1 reads SGHDT; CDR2 reads YYEEEE. The CDR3 loop spans 17 amino acids. The CDR3 DNA is TGTGCCAGCAGCTTTTCACAGGGGCGCCTCTCCTACAATGAGCAGTTCTTC. It translates to CASSFSQGRLSYNEQFF.

This chain connects TRBV10-3 to TRBJ2-7, with 14 nucleotides matching TRBD2. V lost 6 bases to trimming and J lost 7 bases; unmatched junction nucleotides: 5. Germline V lookup: CDR1 ENHRY, CDR2 SYGVKD. This CDR3 has 14 amino acids. The CDR3 region is CAISLGLAGEEQYF. The CDR3 coding sequence is TGTGCCATCAGCTTGGGACTAGCGGGAGAGGAGCAGTACTTC.

CDR3 region: CASSGEGKGHRGEQYF. The CDR3 DNA reads TGTGCCAGCAGTGGAGAGGGTAAGGGGCACAGGGGCGAGCAGTACTTC. The chain couples TRBV6-1 to TRBJ2-7, with 7 nucleotides matching TRBD1. Trimming removed 4 bases from V and 6 bases from J; junction bases left unmatched: 15. This CDR3 spans 16 amino acids. Per the germline V gene, CDR1 is MNHNS and CDR2 is SASEGT.

J is TRBJ2-7 and V is TRBV27; D not certain. The CDR3 extends over 14 amino acids. V lost 0 bases and J lost 0, with 6 bases in between. Germline-derived CDR1 and CDR2 are MNHEY and SMNVEV (reference sequence). The CDR3 nucleotides read TGTGCCAGCAGTTTATCACCGAGCTCCTACGAGCAGTACTTC. Its protein is CASSLSPSSYEQYF.

CDR3 nucleotides: TGTGCCAGCAGTTTCAGGCTAGCGGTGATTTACGAGCAGTACTTC. This translates into CASSFRLAVIYEQYF. The chain uses TRBV27 and TRBJ2-7; TRBD2 aligns across 7 bases. V dropped 3 bases and J dropped 4; count of bases not matched to a gene: 9. This CDR3 is built from 15 residues. Germline assignment: CDR1 MNHEY and CDR2 SMNVEV (reference sequence).

The chain combines TRBV28 with TRBJ2-3, with a tentative D call TRBD2 (5 bases). Trimming stripped 3 bases from V and 2 bases from J, with 12 bases between. CDR1 is MDHEN and CDR2 is SYDVKM in the germline V gene. The CDR3 has 15 residues. The CDR3 DNA reads as TGTGCCAGCAGTTTGTTCGCGGACTCCACAGATACGCAGTATTTT. Amino acids: CASSLFADSTDTQYF.

This clone has a handful of counts. The chain uses TRBV6-1 and TRBJ1-4, with 7 bases that match TRBD1. CDR1 MNHNS and CDR2 SASEGT come from the germline V gene. CDR3 length: 16 amino acids. V lost 4 bases to trimming and J lost 7 bases; unmatched junction nucleotides: 12. CDR3 coding DNA: TGTGCCAGCAGTGGACAGGGCAGGAATCGTGGTGAAAAACTGTTTTTT. Translating gives CASSGQGRNRGEKLFF.

DNA of the CDR3: TGTGCCAGCAGCGGCGGACTAGCGGACAGGGGTGAGCAGTTCTTC. Translating it yields CASSGGLADRGEQFF. The rearrangement links TRBV7-6 to TRBJ2-1; TRBD2 might be the D (10 bases). Looked up from germline, CDR1 is SGHVS and CDR2 is FNYEAQ. With 5 bases removed from V and 9 bases from J, the gap between germline ends came to 20 bases. This CDR3 comprises 15 residues.

The chain combines TRBV28 with TRBJ2-3, with a possible D match to TRBD1 (6 bases). The germline V gene has CDR1 MDHEN and CDR2 SYDVKM. The CDR3 contains 15 residues. Trimming took 4 bases from V and 4 from J, leaving 15 bases between them. CDR3 sequence (DNA): TGTGCCAGCAGTTCCCCGGCAACAGGGTCAGATACGCAGTATTTT. Translation: CASSSPATGSDTQYF.

As to this clone: As the CDR3 is not closed by the conserved phenylalanine or tryptophan, this likely results from a read error. The rearrangement joins TRBV5-1 to TRBJ2-7; 10 nucleotides agree with TRBD2. Germline V CDR1 and CDR2: SGHRS, YFSETQ. The CDR3 is made up of 14 amino acids. The ends lost 4 bases at V and 1 base at J; junction bases unmatched: 2. The CDR3 reads CASSRTSGSYEQYL. CDR3 DNA sequence: TGCGCCAGCAGCCGGACTAGCGGTTCCTACGAGCAGTACCTC.

The chain is built from TRBV30 and TRBJ2-1; a weak D match, TRBD1 (5 bases). Looked up from germline, CDR1 is GTSNPN and CDR2 is SVGIG (reference sequence). Trimming left V 6 bases short and J 9 bases short, with 12 bases between. The CDR3 is 11 amino acids. The CDR3 DNA sequence: TGTGCCTGTTTGAGTGGGGCTGAGCAGTTCTTC. Protein sequence: CACLSGAEQFF.